What follows are 11 T cell receptor beta chains derived from one specimen sequenced in a study of blood T cell repertoires in COVID-19. TCRdb keeps only in-frame clones here, not all; method: immunoSEQ multiplex PCR. The profile shows about 230,000 clones, 65% to 85% of them singletons. The sequenced sample was peripheral blood. The receptor set was obtained from a woman over 75 with acute or convalescent COVID-19.

J is TRBJ1-2 and V is TRBV1; the D segment call TRBD1 is taken from the table without a DNA check. TRBV1 corresponds to a pseudogene. The CDR3 is 20 amino acids. For the CDR3, the DNA is TGCACCAGCATACGAAGGGACAGGGACTTCCTAAAGAGCAGGGCCTATGGCTACACCTTC. Translated, it gives CTSIRRDRDFLKSRAYGYTF.

This clone turned up a few times. The genes are TRBV4-1 and TRBJ1-3; D is unresolved. The CDR3 consists of 16 residues. Deletions cut 0 bases from V and 9 bases from J, with 18 bases between. The V gene's germline CDR1 is MGHRA and CDR2 YSYEKL. CDR3 coding DNA: TGCGCCAGCAGCCAAGATAATGTCAGAATAGGAGGCACCATATATTTT. Translation: CASSQDNVRIGGTIYF.

This clone was seen only once. V and J are TRBV2 and TRBJ2-4, with D possibly TRBD1 on 6 matching bases. This CDR3 comprises 14 residues. Trimming left V 2 bases short and J 7 bases short, with 12 bases between. Germline V lookup: CDR1 SNHLY, CDR2 FYNNEI. The CDR3 sequence is CASSESRGSNIQYF. The CDR3, as DNA: TGTGCCAGCAGTGAAAGCAGGGGATCCAACATTCAGTACTTC.

CDR3 DNA sequence: TGTGCCAGCAGCTCGGACAGGGTCGTTGATGAGCAGTTCTTC. Translating it yields CASSSDRVVDEQFF. The chain employs TRBV7-2 and TRBJ2-1; 8 nucleotides agree with TRBD1. V lost 4 bases to trimming and J lost 8 bases; unmatched junction nucleotides: 7. Per the germline V gene, CDR1 is SGHTA and CDR2 is FQGNSA. This CDR3 contains 14 residues. The full variable domain, with the rest looked up from reference TRBV7-2 and TRBJ2-1, is GAGVSQSPSNKVTEKGKDVELRCDPISGHTALYWYRQSLGQGLEFLIYFQGNSAPDKSGLPSDRFSAERTGGSVSTLTIQRTQQEDSAVYLCASSSDRVVDEQFFGPGTRLTVL.

V is TRBV4-1 and J is TRBJ2-5, with D perhaps matching TRBD1 (5 bases). The CDR3 runs to 17 residues. CDR1 and CDR2 from the germline V gene are MGHRA and YSYEKL. V lost 4 bases to trimming and J lost 4 bases, with 22 bases between them. This CDR3 reads CASSRILTQGVGETQYF. The CDR3 nucleotides read TGCGCCAGCAGCCGGATATTAACTCAGGGTGTTGGAGAGACCCAGTACTTC.

The chain is built from TRBV5-1 and TRBJ1-3; TRBD1 might be the D (5 bases). Germline V lookup: CDR1 SGHRS, CDR2 YFSETQ. This CDR3 has 16 amino acids. The V gene lost 0 bases and the J gene lost 3 bases, with 13 bases spanning the gap. The CDR3 is CASSLVPGRDGNTIYF. The CDR3 nucleotides read TGCGCCAGCAGCTTGGTTCCGGGGCGGGATGGAAACACCATATATTTT.

The chain is built from TRBV7-9 and TRBJ1-1; TRBD1 matches 7 bases. In germline, CDR1 is SEHNR, CDR2 FQNEAQ (reference sequence). The J segment lost 0 bases and the V segment lost 2 bases, leaving 3 bases of the junction unmatched. The CDR3 is 15 amino acids. DNA for the CDR3: TGTGCCAGCAGCTTAACGACAGGGTTGAACACTGAAGCTTTCTTT. This sequence encodes CASSLTTGLNTEAFF.

This chain links TRBV19 with TRBJ2-1, with D unresolved. V was cut by 8 bases and J by 9 bases, with 14 bases left in between. The CDR3 extends over 12 amino acids. The V gene's germline CDR1 is LNHDA and CDR2 SQIVND (reference sequence). The CDR3 loop is CASEMSSREQFF. As DNA, the CDR3 is TGTGCCAGTGAGATGAGTAGCCGTGAGCAGTTCTTC.

This sequence joins TRBV6-1 and TRBJ2-1; D is possibly TRBD1 (5 bases). V lost 3 bases and J 9 bases, leaving 12 bases between the germline ends. The CDR3 length is 13 residues. Germline V gene data show CDR1 as MNHNS and CDR2 as SASEGT. The CDR3 reads CASSETRASEQFF. The CDR3 coding sequence is TGTGCCAGCAGTGAGACCAGGGCAAGTGAGCAGTTCTTC.

This chain connects TRBV5-4 to TRBJ1-2; D is undetermined. V lost 0 bases to trimming and J lost 7 bases, with 13 bases between them. CDR3 length: 14 residues. Germline assignment: CDR1 SGHNT and CDR2 YYREEE (reference sequence). CDR3 protein: CASSLGRVIAGYTF. The CDR3, as DNA: TGTGCCAGCAGCTTGGGTCGGGTAATCGCTGGCTACACCTTC.

J is TRBJ1-5 and V is TRBV6-5, with a weak D call TRBD1 (5 bases). This CDR3 has 14 amino acids. Germline V gene data show CDR1 as MNHEY and CDR2 as SVGAGI. V was cut by 8 bases and J by 1 base, with 12 bases left in between. The CDR3 DNA reads TGTGCCAGCTCCCCGGGGGGGAGCAATCAGCCCCAGCATTTT. This encodes CASSPGGSNQPQHF.